This TCR beta chain was recovered during a study of CD8 T cells in Susac syndrome. A quantity of 0.5 to 1 ug RNA underwent reverse transcription using random hexamers. Across 54 Vbeta and 13 Jbeta, TCR beta CDR3 was amplified with immunoSEQ multiplex PCR. TCRdb reprocessed the immunoSEQ multiplex PCR reads via MiXCR and lists one record per CDR3 protein. The table has just over 150,000 distinct CDR3 sequences, approximately 95% seen once; the top ten hold roughly 0.16%. Trimming at V came to 8 bases and at J to 0 bases, leaving 11 bases not matched to a gene. This CDR3 comprises 16 residues. Germline V lookup: CDR1 MNHNS, CDR2 SASEGT. The T cells that were sequenced for TCR beta were CD8+ and CD4+ cells from blood.

The specimen was CD4+ T cells from PBMCs. The chain couples TRBV6-1 to TRBJ1-2; 8 positions match TRBD1. The sequence came from a human donor with Susac syndrome. The CDR3, as DNA: TGTGCCAGCTCCCGTAGGCAGGGGGCAGCTAACTATGGCTACACCTTC. Amino acids: CASSRRQGAANYGYTF.